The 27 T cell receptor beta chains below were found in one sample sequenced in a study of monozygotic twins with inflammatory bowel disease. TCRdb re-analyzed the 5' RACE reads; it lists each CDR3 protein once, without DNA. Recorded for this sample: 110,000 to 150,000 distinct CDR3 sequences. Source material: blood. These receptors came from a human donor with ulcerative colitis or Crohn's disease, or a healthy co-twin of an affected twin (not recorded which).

CDR3: CASSSRDYYEQYF. The chain recombines TRBV11-2 with TRBJ2-7; TCRdb indicates TRBD2, and absent DNA this call remains unverified. The CDR3 length is 13 residues. Germline lookup yields CDR1 SGHAT and CDR2 FQNNGV.

CDR3 protein: CASSLGVLETQYF. The chain carries TRBV7-2 and TRBJ2-5. The CDR3 length is 13 residues. The V gene's germline CDR1 is SGHTA and CDR2 FQGNSA.

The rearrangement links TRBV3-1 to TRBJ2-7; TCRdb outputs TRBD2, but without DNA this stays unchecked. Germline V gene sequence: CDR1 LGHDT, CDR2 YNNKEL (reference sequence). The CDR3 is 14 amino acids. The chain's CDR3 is CASSQDQRSYEQYF.

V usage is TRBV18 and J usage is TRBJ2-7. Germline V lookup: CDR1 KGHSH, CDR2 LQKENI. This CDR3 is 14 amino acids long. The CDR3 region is CASSPPEGSYEQYF.

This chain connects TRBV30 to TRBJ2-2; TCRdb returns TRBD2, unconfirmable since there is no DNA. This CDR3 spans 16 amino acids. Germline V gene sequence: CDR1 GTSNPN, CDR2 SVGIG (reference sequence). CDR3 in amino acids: CAWSVSGRANTGELFF.

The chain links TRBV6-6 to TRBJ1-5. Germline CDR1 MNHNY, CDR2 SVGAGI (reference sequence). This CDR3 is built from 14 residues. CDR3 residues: CASTSGNSNQPQHF.

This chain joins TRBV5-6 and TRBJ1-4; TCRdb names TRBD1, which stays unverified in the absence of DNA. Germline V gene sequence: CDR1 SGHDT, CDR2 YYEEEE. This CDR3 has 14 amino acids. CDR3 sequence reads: CASSLGYRDEKLFF.

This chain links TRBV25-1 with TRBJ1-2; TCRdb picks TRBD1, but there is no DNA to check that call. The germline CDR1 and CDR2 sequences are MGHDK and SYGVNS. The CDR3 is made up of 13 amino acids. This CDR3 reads CASMDREGYGYTF.

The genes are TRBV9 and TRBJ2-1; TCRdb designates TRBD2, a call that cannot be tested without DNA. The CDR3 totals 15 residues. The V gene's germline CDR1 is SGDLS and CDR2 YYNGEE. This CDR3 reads CASSPGLAGGVEQFF.

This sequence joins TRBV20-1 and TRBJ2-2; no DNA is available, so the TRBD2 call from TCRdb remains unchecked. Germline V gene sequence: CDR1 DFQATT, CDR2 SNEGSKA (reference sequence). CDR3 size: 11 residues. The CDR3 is CSARTVGELFF.

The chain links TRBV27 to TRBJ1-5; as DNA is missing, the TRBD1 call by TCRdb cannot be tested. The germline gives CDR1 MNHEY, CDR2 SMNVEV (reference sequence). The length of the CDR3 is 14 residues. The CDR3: CASMEVAGIQPQHF.

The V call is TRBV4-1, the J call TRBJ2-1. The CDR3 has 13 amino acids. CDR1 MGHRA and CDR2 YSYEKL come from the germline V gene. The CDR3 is CASSQYSRHEQFF.

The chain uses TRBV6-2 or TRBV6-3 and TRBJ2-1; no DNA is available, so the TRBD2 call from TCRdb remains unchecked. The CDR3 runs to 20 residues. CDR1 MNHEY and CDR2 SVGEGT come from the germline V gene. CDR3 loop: CASSYSILFDKREAYNEQFF.

CDR3 sequence: CASSLNAGAVSDTQYF. The gene calls are TRBV7-3 and TRBJ2-3; TCRdb proposes TRBD1, but this gene call is untestable without DNA. Germline CDR1 reads SGHTA; CDR2 reads FQGTGA. This CDR3 region has 16 residues.

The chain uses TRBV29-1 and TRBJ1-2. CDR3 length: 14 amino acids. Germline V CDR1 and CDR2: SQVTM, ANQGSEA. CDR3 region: CSVEERRSNYGYTF.

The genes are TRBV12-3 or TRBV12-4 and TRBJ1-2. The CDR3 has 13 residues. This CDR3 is CASSFSENYGYTF.

The CDR3 loop is CASKREGVGNEQFF. The chain joins TRBV2 to TRBJ2-1; there is no DNA to check the TCRdb D call of TRBD2. Germline V gives CDR1 SNHLY, CDR2 FYNNEI. This CDR3 has 14 residues.

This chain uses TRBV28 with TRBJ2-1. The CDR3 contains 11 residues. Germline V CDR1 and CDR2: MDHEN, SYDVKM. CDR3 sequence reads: CASSFINEQFF.

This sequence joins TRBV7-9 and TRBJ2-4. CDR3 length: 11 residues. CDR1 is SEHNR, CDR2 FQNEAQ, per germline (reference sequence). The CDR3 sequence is CASSLRDIQYF.

CDR3 sequence: CASSEGTGATDTQYF. The V call is TRBV2, the J call TRBJ2-3; no DNA is available, so the TRBD1 call from TCRdb remains unchecked. The CDR3 is 15 residues long. The V gene's germline CDR1 is SNHLY and CDR2 FYNNEI. The entire variable domain, with the rest obtained from reference TRBV2 and TRBJ2-3, is as follows: EPEVTQTPSHQVTQMGQEVILRCVPISNHLYFYWYRQILGQKVEFLVSFYNNEISEKSEIFDDQFSVERPDGSNFTLKIRSTKLEDSAMYFCASSEGTGATDTQYFGPGTRLTVL.

The chain's CDR3 is CASSPRASSGDTQYF. The chain couples TRBV12-3 or TRBV12-4 to TRBJ2-3; the TCRdb D gene call, TRBD2, has no DNA to confirm it. This CDR3 contains 15 residues.

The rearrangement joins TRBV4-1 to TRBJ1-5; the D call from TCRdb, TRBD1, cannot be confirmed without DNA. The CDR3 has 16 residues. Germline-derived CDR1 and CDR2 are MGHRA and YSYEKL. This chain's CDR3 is CASSQQGTGMDQPQHF.

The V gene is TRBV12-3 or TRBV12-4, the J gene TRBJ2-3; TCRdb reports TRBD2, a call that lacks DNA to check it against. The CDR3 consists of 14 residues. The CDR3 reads CASGKTAAPDTQYF.

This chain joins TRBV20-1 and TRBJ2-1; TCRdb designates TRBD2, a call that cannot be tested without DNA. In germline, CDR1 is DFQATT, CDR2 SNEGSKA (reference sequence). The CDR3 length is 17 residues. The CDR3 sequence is CSAAGTSGRARGDEQFF.

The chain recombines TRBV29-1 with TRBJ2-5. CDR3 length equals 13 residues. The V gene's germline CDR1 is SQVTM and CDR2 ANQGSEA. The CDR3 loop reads CSVANNRQETQYF.

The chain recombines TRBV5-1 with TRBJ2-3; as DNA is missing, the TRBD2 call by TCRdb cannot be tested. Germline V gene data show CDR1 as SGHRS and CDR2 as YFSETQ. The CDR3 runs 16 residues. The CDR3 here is CASSSRTSGGTDTQYF.

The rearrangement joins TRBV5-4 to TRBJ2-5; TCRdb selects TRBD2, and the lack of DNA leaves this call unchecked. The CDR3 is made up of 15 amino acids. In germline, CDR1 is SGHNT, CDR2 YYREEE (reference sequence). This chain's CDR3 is CASSLRLAGAETQYF.